This TCR beta chain was observed in a study of blood T cell repertoires in COVID-19. Study context: COVID-19 samples collected from the United States, Italy and Spain covered acute and convalescent phases.

Authors' data handling: Quantification of nucleated cells was approximated via reference gene primer amplification. Produced via immunoSEQ multiplex PCR; TCRdb's table is partial and in-frame only. The V and J calls and clone size are taken from that table; D and trimming were inferred from the DNA. The table records fewer than 350,000 clones, 75% to 90% of them present only once. Recovery meant two consecutive negative NP/OP PCR tests, professional clearance, or resolved symptoms. The V end was cut by 7 bases, the J end by 4 bases, with 27 bases between. CDR1 and CDR2 from the germline V gene are MDHEN and SYDVKM. This CDR3 is built from 18 residues.

This rearrangement joins TRBV28 to TRBJ2-3, with D possibly being TRBD2 (5 bases). The source material was PBMCs or T cells enriched from blood (not recorded which). This clonotype was obtained from a man in his fifties or sixties who had recovered from COVID-19. As DNA, the CDR3 is TGTGCCAGCACCTCGTCGGGTTTGGTGGGAATCGGGGCAGATACGCAGTATTTT. Amino acids: CASTSSGLVGIGADTQYF.